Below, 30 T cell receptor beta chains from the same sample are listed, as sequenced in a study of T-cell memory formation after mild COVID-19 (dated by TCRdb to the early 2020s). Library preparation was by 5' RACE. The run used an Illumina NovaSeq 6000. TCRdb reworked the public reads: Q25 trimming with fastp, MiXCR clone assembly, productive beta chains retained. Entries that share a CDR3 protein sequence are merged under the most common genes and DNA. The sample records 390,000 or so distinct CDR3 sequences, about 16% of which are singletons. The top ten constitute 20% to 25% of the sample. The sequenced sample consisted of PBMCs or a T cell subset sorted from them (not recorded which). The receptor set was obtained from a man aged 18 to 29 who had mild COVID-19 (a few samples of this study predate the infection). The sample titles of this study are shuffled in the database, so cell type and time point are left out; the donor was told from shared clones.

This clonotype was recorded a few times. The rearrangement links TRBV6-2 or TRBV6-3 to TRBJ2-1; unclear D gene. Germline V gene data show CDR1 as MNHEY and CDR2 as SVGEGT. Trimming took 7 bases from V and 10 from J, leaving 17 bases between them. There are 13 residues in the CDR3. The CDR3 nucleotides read TGTGCCAGCACGCTCCGGACCCAGCTAGAGCAGTTCTTC. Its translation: CASTLRTQLEQFF.

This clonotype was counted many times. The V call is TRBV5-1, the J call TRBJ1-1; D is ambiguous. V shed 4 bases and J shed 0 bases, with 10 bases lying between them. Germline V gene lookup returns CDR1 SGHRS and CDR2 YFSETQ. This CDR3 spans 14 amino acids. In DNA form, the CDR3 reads TGCGCCAGCAGCCCAGTAACTATGAACACTGAAGCTTTCTTT. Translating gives CASSPVTMNTEAFF.

The CDR3 protein is CASSEALGPETQYF. In nucleotides, the CDR3 is TGTGCCAGCAGTGAAGCGCTTGGCCCCGAGACCCAGTACTTC. This chain connects TRBV6-1 to TRBJ2-5; D is unclear. The V gene lost 0 bases and the J gene lost 5 bases, with 10 bases spanning the gap. Germline V gives CDR1 MNHNS, CDR2 SASEGT. This CDR3 is 14 amino acids long.

This CDR3 is CASSQVSKGPETQYF. The CDR3 bases are TGTGCCAGCAGCCAAGTATCGAAGGGGCCGGAGACCCAGTACTTC. The rearrangement joins TRBV4-2 to TRBJ2-5, with D tentatively TRBD1 (5 bases). Germline CDR1 reads LGHNA; CDR2 reads YNFKEQ. Between the trimmed V and J ends, which lost 1 base and 5 bases, there was a span of 14 bases. The CDR3 is made up of 15 amino acids.

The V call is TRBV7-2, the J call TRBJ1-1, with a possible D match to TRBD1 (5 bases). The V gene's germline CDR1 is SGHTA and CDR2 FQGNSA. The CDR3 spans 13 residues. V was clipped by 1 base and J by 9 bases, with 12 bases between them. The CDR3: CASSLVGDAKAFF. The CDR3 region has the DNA TGTGCCAGCAGCTTAGTAGGGGACGCTAAAGCTTTCTTT. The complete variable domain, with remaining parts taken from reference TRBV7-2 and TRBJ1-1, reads GAGVSQSPSNKVTEKGKDVELRCDPISGHTALYWYRQSLGQGLEFLIYFQGNSAPDKSGLPSDRFSAERTGGSVSTLTIQRTQQEDSAVYLCASSLVGDAKAFFGQGTRLTVV.

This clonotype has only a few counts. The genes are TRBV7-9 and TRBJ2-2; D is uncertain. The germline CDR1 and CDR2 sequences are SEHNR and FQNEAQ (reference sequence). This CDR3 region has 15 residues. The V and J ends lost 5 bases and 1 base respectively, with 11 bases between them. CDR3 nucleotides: TGTGCCAGCAGCCATTCGGGCAGGAACACCGGGGAGCTGTTTTTT. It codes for CASSHSGRNTGELFF.

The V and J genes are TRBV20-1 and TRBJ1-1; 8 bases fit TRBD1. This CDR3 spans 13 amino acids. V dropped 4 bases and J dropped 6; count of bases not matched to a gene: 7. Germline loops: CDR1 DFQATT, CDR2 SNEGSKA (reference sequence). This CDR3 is CSAKDRVRSEAFF. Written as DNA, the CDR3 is TGCAGTGCTAAGGACAGGGTTCGGTCTGAAGCTTTCTTT.

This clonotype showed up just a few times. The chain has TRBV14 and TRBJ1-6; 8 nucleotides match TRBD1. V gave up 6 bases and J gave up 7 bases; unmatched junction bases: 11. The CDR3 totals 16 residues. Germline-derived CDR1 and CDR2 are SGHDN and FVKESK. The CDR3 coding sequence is TGTGCCAGCAGTTCCCCAGGGGGCGGGATGAATTCACCCCTCCACTTT. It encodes CASSSPGGGMNSPLHF.

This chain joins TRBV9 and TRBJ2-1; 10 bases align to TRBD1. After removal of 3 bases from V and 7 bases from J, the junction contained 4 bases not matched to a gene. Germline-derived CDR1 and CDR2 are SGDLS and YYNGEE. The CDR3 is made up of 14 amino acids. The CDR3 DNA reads TGTGCCAGCAGCGCCGGACAGGGGGGAAATGAGCAGTTCTTC. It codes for CASSAGQGGNEQFF.

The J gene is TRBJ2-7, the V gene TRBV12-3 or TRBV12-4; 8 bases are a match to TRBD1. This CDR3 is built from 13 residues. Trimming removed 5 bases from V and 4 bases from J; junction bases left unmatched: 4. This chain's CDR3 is CASSPGGIYEQYF. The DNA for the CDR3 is TGTGCCAGCAGTCCAGGGGGCATATACGAGCAGTACTTC.

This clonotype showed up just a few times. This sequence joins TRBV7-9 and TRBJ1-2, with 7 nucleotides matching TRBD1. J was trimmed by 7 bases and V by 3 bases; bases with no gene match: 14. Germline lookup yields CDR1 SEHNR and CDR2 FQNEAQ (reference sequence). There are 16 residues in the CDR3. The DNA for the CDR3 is TGTGCCAGCAGCTTTACAGGACAGGCGGTTTTAGGTGGCTACACCTTC. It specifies CASSFTGQAVLGGYTF. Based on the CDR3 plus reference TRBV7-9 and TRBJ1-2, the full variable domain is DTGVSQNPRHKITKRGQNVTFRCDPISEHNRLYWYRQTLGQGPEFLTYFQNEAQLEKSRLLSDRFSAERPKGSFSTLEIQRTEQGDSAMYLCASSFTGQAVLGGYTFGSGTRLTVV.

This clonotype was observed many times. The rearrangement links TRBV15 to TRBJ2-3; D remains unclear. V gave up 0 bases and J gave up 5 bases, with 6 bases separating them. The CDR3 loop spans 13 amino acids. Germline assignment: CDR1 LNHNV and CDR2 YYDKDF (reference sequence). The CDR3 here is CATSRDRVDTQYF. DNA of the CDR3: TGTGCCACCAGCAGAGATAGGGTAGATACGCAGTATTTT.

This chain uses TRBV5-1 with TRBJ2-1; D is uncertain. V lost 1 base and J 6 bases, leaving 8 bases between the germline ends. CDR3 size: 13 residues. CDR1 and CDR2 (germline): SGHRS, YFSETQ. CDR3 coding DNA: TGCGCCAGCAGCTTGCTGCCTAGCAATGAGCAGTTCTTC. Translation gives CASSLLPSNEQFF.

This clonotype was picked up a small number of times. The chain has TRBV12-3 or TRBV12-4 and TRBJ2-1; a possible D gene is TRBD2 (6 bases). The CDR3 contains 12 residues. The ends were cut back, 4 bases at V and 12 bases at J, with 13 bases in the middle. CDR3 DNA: TGTGCCAGCAGTTCCGGGAGCTCACGGCAGTTCTTC. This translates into CASSSGSSRQFF.

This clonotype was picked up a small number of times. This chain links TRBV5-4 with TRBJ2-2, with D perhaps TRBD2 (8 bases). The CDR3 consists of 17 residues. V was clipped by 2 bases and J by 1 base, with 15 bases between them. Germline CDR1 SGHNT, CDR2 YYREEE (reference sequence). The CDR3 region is CASSFREGALNTGELFF. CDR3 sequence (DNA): TGTGCCAGCAGCTTTCGGGAGGGGGCCTTGAACACCGGGGAGCTGTTTTTT.

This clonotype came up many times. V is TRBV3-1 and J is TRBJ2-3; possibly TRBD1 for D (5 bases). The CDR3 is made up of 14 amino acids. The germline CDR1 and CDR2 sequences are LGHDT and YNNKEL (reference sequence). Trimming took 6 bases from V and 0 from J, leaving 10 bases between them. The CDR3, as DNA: TGTGCCAGCAGGCTGACAGCTAGCACAGATACGCAGTATTTT. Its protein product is CASRLTASTDTQYF.

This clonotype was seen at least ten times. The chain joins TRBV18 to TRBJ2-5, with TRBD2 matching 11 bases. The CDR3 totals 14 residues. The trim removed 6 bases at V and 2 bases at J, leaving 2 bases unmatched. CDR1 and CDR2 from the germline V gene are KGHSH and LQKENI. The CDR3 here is CASSRTSGQETQYF. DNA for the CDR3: TGTGCCAGCTCCAGGACTAGCGGGCAAGAGACCCAGTACTTC.

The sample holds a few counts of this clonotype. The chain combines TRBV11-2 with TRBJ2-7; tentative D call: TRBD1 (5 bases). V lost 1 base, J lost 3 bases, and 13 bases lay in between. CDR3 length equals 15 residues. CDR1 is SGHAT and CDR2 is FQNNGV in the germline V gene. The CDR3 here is CASSLGLTELYEQYV. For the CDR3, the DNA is TGTGCCAGCAGCTTAGGATTGACAGAACTCTACGAGCAGTACGTC.

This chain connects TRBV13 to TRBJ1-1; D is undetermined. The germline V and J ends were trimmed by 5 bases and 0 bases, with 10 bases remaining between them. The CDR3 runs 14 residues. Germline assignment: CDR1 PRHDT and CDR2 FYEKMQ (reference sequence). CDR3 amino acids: CASSARTMNTEAFF. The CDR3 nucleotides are TGTGCCAGCAGCGCCAGGACCATGAACACTGAAGCTTTCTTT.

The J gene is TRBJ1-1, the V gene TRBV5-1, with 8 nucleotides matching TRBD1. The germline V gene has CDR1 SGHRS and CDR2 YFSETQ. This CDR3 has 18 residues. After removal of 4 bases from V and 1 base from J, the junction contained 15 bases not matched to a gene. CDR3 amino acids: CASSPTPWQGAKNTEAFF. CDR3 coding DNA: TGCGCCAGCAGCCCCACCCCATGGCAGGGGGCTAAGAACACTGAAGCTTTCTTT.

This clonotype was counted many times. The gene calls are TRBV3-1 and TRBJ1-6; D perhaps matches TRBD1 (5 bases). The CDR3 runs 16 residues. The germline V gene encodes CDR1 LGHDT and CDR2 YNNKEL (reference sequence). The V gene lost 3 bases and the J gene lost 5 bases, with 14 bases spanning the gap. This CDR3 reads CASSHGWGRNNSPLHF. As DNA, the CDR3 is TGTGCCAGCAGCCATGGCTGGGGCAGAAATAATTCACCCCTCCACTTT.

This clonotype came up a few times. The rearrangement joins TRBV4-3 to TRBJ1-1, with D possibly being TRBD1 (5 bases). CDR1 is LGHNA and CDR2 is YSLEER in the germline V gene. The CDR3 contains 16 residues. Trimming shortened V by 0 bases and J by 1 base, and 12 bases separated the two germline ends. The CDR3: CASSQEDNVRNTEAFF. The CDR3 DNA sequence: TGCGCCAGCAGCCAAGAGGACAACGTACGGAACACTGAAGCTTTCTTT.

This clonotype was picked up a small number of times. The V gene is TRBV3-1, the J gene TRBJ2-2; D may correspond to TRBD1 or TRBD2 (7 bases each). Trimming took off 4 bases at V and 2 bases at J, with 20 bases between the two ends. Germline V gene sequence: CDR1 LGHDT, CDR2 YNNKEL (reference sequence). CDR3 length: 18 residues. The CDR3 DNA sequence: TGTGCCAGCAGCCGTACACGTAACAGGGGACTAAACACCGGGGAGCTGTTTTTT. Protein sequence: CASSRTRNRGLNTGELFF.

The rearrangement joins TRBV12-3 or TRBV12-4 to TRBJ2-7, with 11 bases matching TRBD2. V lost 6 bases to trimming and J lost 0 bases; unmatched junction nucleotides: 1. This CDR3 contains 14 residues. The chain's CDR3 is CASRLAGVSYEQYF. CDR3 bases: TGTGCCAGCAGACTAGCGGGGGTCTCCTACGAGCAGTACTTC.

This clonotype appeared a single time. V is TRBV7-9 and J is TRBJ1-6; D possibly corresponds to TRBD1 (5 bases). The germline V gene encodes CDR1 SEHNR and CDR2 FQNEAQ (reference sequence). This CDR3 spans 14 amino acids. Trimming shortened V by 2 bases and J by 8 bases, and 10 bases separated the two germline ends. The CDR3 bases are TGTGCCAGCAGCTTAATGGGAGGGGATTCACCCCTCCACTTT. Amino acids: CASSLMGGDSPLHF.

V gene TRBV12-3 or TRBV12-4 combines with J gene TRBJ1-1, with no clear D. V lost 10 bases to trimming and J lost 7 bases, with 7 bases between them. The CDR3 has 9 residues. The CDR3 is CAIPLEAFF. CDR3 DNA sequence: TGTGCCATCCCGCTTGAAGCTTTCTTT.

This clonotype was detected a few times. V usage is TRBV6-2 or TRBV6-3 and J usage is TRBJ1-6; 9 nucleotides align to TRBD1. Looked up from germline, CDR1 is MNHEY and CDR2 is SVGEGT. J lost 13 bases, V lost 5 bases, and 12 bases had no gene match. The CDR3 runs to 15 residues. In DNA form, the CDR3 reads TGTGCCAGCAGTCGCAATCCGGGACAGGGTGCTCCCCTCCACTTT. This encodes CASSRNPGQGAPLHF.

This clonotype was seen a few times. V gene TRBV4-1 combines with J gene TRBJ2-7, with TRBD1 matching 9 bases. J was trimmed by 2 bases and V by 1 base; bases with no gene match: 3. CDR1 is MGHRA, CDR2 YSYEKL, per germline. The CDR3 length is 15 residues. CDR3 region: CASSQVWDRAYEQYF. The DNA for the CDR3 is TGCGCCAGCAGCCAAGTATGGGACAGGGCCTACGAGCAGTACTTC.

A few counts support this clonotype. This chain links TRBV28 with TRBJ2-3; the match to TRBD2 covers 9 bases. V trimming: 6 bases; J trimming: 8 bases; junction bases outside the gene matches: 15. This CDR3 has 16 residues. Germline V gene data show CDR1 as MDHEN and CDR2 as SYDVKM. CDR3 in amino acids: CASRPPTGGGRATQYF. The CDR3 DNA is TGTGCCAGCAGGCCTCCGACTGGGGGCGGGAGGGCTACGCAGTATTTT.

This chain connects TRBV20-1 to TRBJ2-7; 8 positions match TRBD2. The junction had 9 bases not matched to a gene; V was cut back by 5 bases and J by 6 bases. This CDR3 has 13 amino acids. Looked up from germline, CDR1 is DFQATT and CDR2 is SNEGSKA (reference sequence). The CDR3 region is CSALGGELSEQYV. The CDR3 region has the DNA TGCAGTGCTCTCGGGGGGGAGTTGAGCGAGCAGTACGTC.